This T cell receptor (beta chain) appears in the sequencing data of a study of shared clonotypes between healthy human individuals. The method was immunoSEQ multiplex PCR; TCRdb's version includes in-frame clones alone and lacks a portion of them. The sample records just over 2,000,000 clones, over 85% being singletons. CDR3 size: 14 residues. V shed 0 bases and J shed 3 bases, with 7 bases lying between them. Germline values: CDR1 MNHEY, CDR2 SVGAGI. The source is a man aged 18 to 35 in good health. Sequenced input: naive CD4+ T cells sorted from blood. Subset of the sample: CD45RA+ positively selected. The chain joins TRBV6-5 to TRBJ2-3; D is unresolved. CDR3 in DNA: TGTGCCAGCAGTTACTCGGACCCTACAGATACGCAGTATTTT. Protein sequence: CASSYSDPTDTQYF.